The sequence of this T cell receptor beta chain was determined in a study of shared clonotypes between healthy human individuals. The overall study: Each donor's CD4 naive and CD4 memory cells filled three plates apiece, CD8 naive two, and CD8 memory one.

Assay used: immunoSEQ multiplex PCR; TCRdb lists only in-frame clones, some missing. The sample consists of approximately 530,000 clones, 95% to 97% of them appearing once. Healthy and HIV-negative, the adult donors had no recent acute infections or vaccinations. In its sample, this clone was seen once. CDR3 length equals 18 residues. The ends lost 3 bases at V and 5 bases at J; junction bases unmatched: 12. CDR1 and CDR2 from the germline V gene are MGHRA and YSYEKL. The sequence was collected from a woman under 40 in good health. The J gene is TRBJ2-3, the V gene TRBV4-1; TRBD2 aligns across 12 bases. The sequenced sample consisted of naive CD4+ T cells sorted from blood. Sample subset: CD45RA+ positively selected. The DNA for the CDR3 is TGCGCCAGCAGCCACGACCGGAGACTAGCGGGAGCTATAGATACGCAGTATTTT. Translation: CASSHDRRLAGAIDTQYF.